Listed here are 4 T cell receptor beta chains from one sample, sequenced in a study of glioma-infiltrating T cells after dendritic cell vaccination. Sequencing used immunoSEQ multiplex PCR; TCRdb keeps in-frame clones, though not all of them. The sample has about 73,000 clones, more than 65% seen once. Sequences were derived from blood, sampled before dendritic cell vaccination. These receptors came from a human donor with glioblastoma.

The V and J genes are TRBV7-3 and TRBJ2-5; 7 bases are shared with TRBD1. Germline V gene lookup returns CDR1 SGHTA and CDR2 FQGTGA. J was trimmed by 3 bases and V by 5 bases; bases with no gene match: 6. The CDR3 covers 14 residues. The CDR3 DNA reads TGTGCCAGCAGCCATGGACAGGACGAAGAGACCCAGTACTTC. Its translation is CASSHGQDEETQYF. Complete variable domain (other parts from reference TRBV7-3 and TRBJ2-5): GAGVSQTPSNKVTEKGKYVELRCDPISGHTALYWYRQSLGQGPEFLIYFQGTGAADDSGLPNDRFFAVRPEGSVSTLKIQRTERGDSAVYLCASSHGQDEETQYFGPGTRLLVL.

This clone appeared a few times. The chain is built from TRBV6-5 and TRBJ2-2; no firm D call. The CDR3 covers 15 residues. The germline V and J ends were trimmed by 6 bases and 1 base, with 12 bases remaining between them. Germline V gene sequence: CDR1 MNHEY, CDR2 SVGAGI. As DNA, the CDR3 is TGTGCCAGCAGGACCGCAGCGTTGAACACCGGGGAGCTGTTTTTT. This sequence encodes CASRTAALNTGELFF.

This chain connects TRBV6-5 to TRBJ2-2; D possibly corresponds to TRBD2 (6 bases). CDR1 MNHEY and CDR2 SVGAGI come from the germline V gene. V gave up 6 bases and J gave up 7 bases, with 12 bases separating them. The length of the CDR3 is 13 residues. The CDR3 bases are TGTGCCAGCAGGGGGGGAAAGGGCGGGGAGCTGTTTTTT. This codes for CASRGGKGGELFF.

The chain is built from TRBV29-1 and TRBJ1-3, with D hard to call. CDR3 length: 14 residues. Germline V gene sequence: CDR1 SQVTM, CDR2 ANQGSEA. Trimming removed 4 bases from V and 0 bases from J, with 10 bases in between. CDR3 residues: CSVAAGSSGNTIYF. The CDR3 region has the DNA TGCAGCGTTGCGGCAGGAAGCTCTGGAAACACCATATATTTT.